These 21 T cell receptor beta chains originate from one sample sequenced in a study of graft-versus-host responses after intestinal transplantation. Graft samples were processed, releasing intraepithelial and lamina propria lymphocytes. TCRdb's table, derived via immunoSEQ multiplex PCR, lists solely in-frame clones and lacks some. The sample has approximately 3,000 clones, roughly 72% seen once. The sample consisted of ileum tissue, taken roughly 5 and 7 days after intestinal transplantation. The receptors shown here come from a human patient who received an intestinal transplant, so some T cells may come from the graft donor.

The chain links TRBV5-1 to TRBJ1-1, with D uncertain. V was shortened by 0 bases and J by 0 bases, with 9 bases between the two germline ends. CDR1 SGHRS and CDR2 YFSETQ come from the germline V gene. This CDR3 region has 15 residues. The CDR3 here is CASSLDGRLNTEAFF. The CDR3 coding sequence is TGCGCCAGCAGCTTGGACGGCAGGTTGAACACTGAAGCTTTCTTT.

In this sample, this clone turned up once. This CDR3 reads CASSPGLGSSYEQYF. CDR3 nucleotide sequence: TGCGCCAGCAGCCCGGGCCTCGGAAGCTCCTACGAGCAGTACTTC. The chain carries TRBV4-1 and TRBJ2-7; D gene ambiguous. CDR3 length: 15 amino acids. Germline CDR1 reads MGHRA; CDR2 reads YSYEKL. The ends were cut back, 4 bases at V and 0 bases at J, with 13 bases in the middle.

Details on this clone: This sample includes further DNA sequences coding for the same CDR3. The V gene is TRBV7-9, the J gene TRBJ2-7, with 9 positions matching TRBD2. Germline-derived CDR1 and CDR2 are SEHNR and FQNEAQ (reference sequence). CDR3 size: 16 residues. Losses at the gene ends were 4 bases for V and 3 bases for J; bases not matched to a gene: 10. In DNA, the CDR3 is TGTGCCAGCAGCTCTCGAAGCGGGGGGTCCTTCTACGAGCAGTACTTC. This translates into CASSSRSGGSFYEQYF.

The chain has TRBV11-2 and TRBJ2-7, with 8 bases aligning to TRBD1. V was pared by 5 bases and J by 4 bases, with 4 bases of the junction left unmatched. This CDR3 has 13 amino acids. The V gene's germline CDR1 is SGHAT and CDR2 FQNNGV. DNA of the CDR3: TGTGCCAGCAGCCCTAGGACAGGGTACGAGCAGTACTTC. Translating it yields CASSPRTGYEQYF.

V gene TRBV5-6 combines with J gene TRBJ2-5; no definite D call. This CDR3 is 14 amino acids long. The V end was cut by 1 base, the J end by 7 bases, with 14 bases between. CDR1 is SGHDT and CDR2 is YYEEEE in the germline V gene. CDR3 loop: CASSLPGLSGTQYF. CDR3 coding DNA: TGTGCCAGCAGCTTGCCCGGCCTCAGTGGGACCCAGTACTTC.

The V gene is TRBV6-5, the J gene TRBJ1-4, with 10 bases aligning to TRBD1. Unmatched junction bases numbered 2, after V lost 6 bases and J lost 7 bases. Germline V gene sequence: CDR1 MNHEY, CDR2 SVGAGI. The CDR3 is made up of 13 amino acids. Here the CDR3 reads CASSRDRGEKLFF. In DNA form, the CDR3 reads TGTGCCAGCAGCCGGGACAGGGGTGAAAAACTGTTTTTT.

This chain uses TRBV5-4 with TRBJ1-1; TRBD1 agrees at 7 bases. The germline V gene encodes CDR1 SGHNT and CDR2 YYREEE (reference sequence). V was clipped by 3 bases and J by 2 bases; unmatched bases: 4. The length of the CDR3 is 14 residues. CDR3 region: CASSWTGSNTEAFF. As DNA, the CDR3 is TGTGCCAGCAGCTGGACAGGATCTAACACTGAAGCTTTCTTT.

The chain has TRBV9 and TRBJ1-1, with D hard to call. In germline, CDR1 is SGDLS, CDR2 YYNGEE. Between the trimmed V and J ends, which lost 4 bases and 0 bases, there was a span of 10 bases. The CDR3 runs to 14 residues. For the CDR3, the DNA is TGTGCCAGCAGCCCCATTGGACTGAACACTGAAGCTTTCTTT. Translating it yields CASSPIGLNTEAFF.

This chain uses TRBV5-1 with TRBJ2-2; TRBD2 matches 9 bases. The CDR3 contains 17 residues. The V gene end was trimmed by 0 bases and the J gene end by 3 bases; junction bases not matched to a gene: 6. Germline CDR1 is SGHRS and CDR2 is YFSETQ. The CDR3 DNA reads TGCGCCAGCAGCTTGGTTGGACTAGCGAGGGACACCGGGGAGCTGTTTTTT. It is translated as CASSLVGLARDTGELFF.

The V call is TRBV10-3, the J call TRBJ1-1; tentatively, D is TRBD1 (6 bases). The CDR3 covers 12 residues. Per germline, CDR1 ENHRY and CDR2 SYGVKD. V dropped 5 bases and J dropped 5 bases, with 9 bases sitting between them. The DNA of the CDR3 is TGTGCCATCAGTACCGGGACAACTGAAGCTTTCTTT. This gives the protein CAISTGTTEAFF.

The V call is TRBV5-4, the J call TRBJ1-1; TRBD1 might be the D (5 bases). V lost 1 base to trimming and J lost 1 base, with 8 bases between them. The CDR3 spans 14 residues. Germline V gives CDR1 SGHNT, CDR2 YYREEE (reference sequence). The CDR3 here is CASSLTGQNTEAFF. The CDR3 coding sequence is TGTGCCAGCAGCTTGACAGGACAGAACACTGAAGCTTTCTTT. The full variable domain, its missing parts supplied by reference TRBV5-4 and TRBJ1-1, is ETGVTQSPTHLIKTRGQQVTLRCSSQSGHNTVSWYQQALGQGPQFIFQYYREEENGRGNFPPRFSGLQFPNYSSELNVNALELDDSALYLCASSLTGQNTEAFFGQGTRLTVV.

The V call is TRBV7-2, the J call TRBJ2-1; D remains unclear. V lost 0 bases and J lost 4, with 13 bases in between. The CDR3 totals 16 residues. Germline-derived CDR1 and CDR2 are SGHTA and FQGNSA. The CDR3 nucleotides are TGTGCCAGCAGCTTAGCCGCGGCCTTCCGTTACAATGAGCAGTTCTTC. This gives the protein CASSLAAAFRYNEQFF.

V is TRBV5-6 and J is TRBJ2-7; the D is unclear. Germline V lookup: CDR1 SGHDT, CDR2 YYEEEE. The V end was cut by 4 bases, the J end by 3 bases, with 17 bases between. The CDR3 contains 15 residues. The CDR3 nucleotides are TGTGCCAGCAGCCCGTTAGGAACTGCTTACTACGAGCAGTACTTC. Translated, it gives CASSPLGTAYYEQYF. The full variable domain, completed using reference TRBV5-6 and TRBJ2-7, is DAGVTQSPTHLIKTRGQQVTLRCSPKSGHDTVSWYQQALGQGPQFIFQYYEEEERQRGNFPDRFSGHQFPNYSSELNVNALLLGDSALYLCASSPLGTAYYEQYFGPGTRLTVT.

The chain is built from TRBV29-1 and TRBJ2-7, with 7 positions matching TRBD1. The CDR3 has 11 residues. V shed 4 bases and J 5 bases; nucleotides not matched to a gene: 2. Germline CDR1 reads SQVTM; CDR2 reads ANQGSEA. CDR3 protein: CSVGGGHEQYF. In nucleotides, the CDR3 is TGCAGCGTTGGAGGGGGCCACGAGCAGTACTTC.

The DNA for the CDR3 is TGTGCCAGCAGTGAAGGGTCCTACGAGCAGTACTTC. Its translation is CASSEGSYEQYF. The V gene is TRBV6-1, the J gene TRBJ2-7; D is ambiguous. The germline V gene encodes CDR1 MNHNS and CDR2 SASEGT. The CDR3 has 12 amino acids. Trimming removed 1 base at V and 1 base at J, with 2 bases between.

V gene TRBV30 combines with J gene TRBJ1-3; D is undetermined. The CDR3 length is 13 residues. Trimming took 0 bases from V and 0 from J, leaving 3 bases between them. Germline lookup yields CDR1 GTSNPN and CDR2 SVGIG (reference sequence). The DNA of the CDR3 is TGTGCCTGGAGTGTCAACTCTGGAAACACCATATATTTT. This translates into CAWSVNSGNTIYF.

Remarks on this clone: One junction end does not reproduce the germline sequence, and a read error may be involved. The chain joins TRBV30 to TRBJ1-4, with D perhaps matching TRBD1 (5 bases). Germline CDR1 GTSNPN, CDR2 SVGIG (reference sequence). The CDR3 has 14 residues. CDR3 residues: CAWTWDLVGRKTVF. The CDR3 nucleotides read TGTGCCTGGACGTGGGATTTGGTGGGACGAAAAACTGTTTTT.

The chain is built from TRBV14 and TRBJ2-7; D not resolved. V lost 9 bases and J 2 bases, leaving 14 bases between the germline ends. The CDR3 contains 13 residues. CDR1 SGHDN and CDR2 FVKESK come from the germline V gene. CDR3 nucleotides: TGTGCCAGTGCTGGGATCCGAACCTACGAGCAGTACTTC. Translation: CASAGIRTYEQYF.

This clone turned up a few times. The CDR3 loop reads CASSFSSGNTIYF. Here the CDR3 DNA reads TGTGCCAGCAGTTTCAGCTCTGGAAACACCATATATTTT. V and J are TRBV27 and TRBJ1-3; no definite D call. CDR1 and CDR2 from the germline V gene are MNHEY and SMNVEV (reference sequence). Trimming removed 3 bases from V and 0 bases from J, with 3 bases in between. CDR3 length equals 13 residues.

The chain employs TRBV4-3 and TRBJ1-1; D gene ambiguous. This CDR3 comprises 16 residues. V was trimmed by 1 base and J by 4 bases, leaving 16 bases between them. Germline V gives CDR1 LGHNA, CDR2 YSLEER. CDR3 sequence: CASSQGGLPEITEAFF. Here the CDR3 DNA reads TGCGCCAGCAGCCAAGGAGGACTTCCCGAAATCACTGAAGCTTTCTTT.

V gene TRBV25-1 combines with J gene TRBJ2-3; 9 bases fit TRBD2. After removal of 4 bases from V and 2 bases from J, the junction contained 7 bases not matched to a gene. CDR1 is MGHDK and CDR2 is SYGVNS in the germline V gene. This CDR3 region has 16 residues. DNA for the CDR3: TGTGCCAGCAGTGTCACGACTAGCGGTCCCACAGATACGCAGTATTTT. This sequence encodes CASSVTTSGPTDTQYF.